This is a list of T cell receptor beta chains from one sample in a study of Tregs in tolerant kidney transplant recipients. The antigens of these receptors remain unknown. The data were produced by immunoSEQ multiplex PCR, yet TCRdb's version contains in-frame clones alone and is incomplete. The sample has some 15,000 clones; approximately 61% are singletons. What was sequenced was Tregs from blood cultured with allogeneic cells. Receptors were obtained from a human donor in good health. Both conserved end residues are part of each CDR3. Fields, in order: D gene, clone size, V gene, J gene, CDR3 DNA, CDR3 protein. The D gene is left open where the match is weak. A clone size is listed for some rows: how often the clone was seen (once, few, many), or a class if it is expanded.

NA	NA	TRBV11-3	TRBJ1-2	TGTGCCAGCAGCTTAGGGGTGAACTATGGCTACACCTTC	CASSLGVNYGYTF
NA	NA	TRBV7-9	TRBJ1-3	TGTGCCAGCAGCTTAGAGAGCTCTGGAAACACCATATATTTT	CASSLESSGNTIYF
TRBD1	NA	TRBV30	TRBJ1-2	TGTGCCTGGAGTCTTGGGACAGGAAACTCCGACTTC	CAWSLGTGNSDF
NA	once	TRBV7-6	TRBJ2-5	TGTGCCAGCAGCTTAGCGCGAGAGACCCAGTACTTC	CASSLARETQYF
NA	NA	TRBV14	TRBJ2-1	TGTGCCAGCAGCCAGGGGTTTTTCAATGAGCAGTTCTTC	CASSQGFFNEQFF
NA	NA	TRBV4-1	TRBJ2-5	TGCGCCAGCAGCCAAGTTGGTGGCAGGGGCCAAGAGACCCAGTACTTC	CASSQVGGRGQETQYF
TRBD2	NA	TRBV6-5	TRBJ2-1	TGTGCCAGCAGGGCTAGCGGAAGGGATGAGCAGTTCTTC	CASRASGRDEQFF
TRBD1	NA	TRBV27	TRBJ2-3	TGTGCCAGCAGTTTATTGGGACAGATCACAGATACGCAGTATTTT	CASSLLGQITDTQYF
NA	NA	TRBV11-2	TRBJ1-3	TGTGCCAGCAGCTCGAGGCTTTCTGGAAACACCATATATTTT	CASSSRLSGNTIYF
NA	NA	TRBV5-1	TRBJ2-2	TGCGCCAGCAGCTTGGCCGGAGGGGGCACCGGGGAGCTGTTTTTT	CASSLAGGGTGELFF
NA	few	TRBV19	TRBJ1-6	TGTGCCAGTAGAACAGGGCCAGAGAGATCACCCCTCCACTTT	CASRTGPERSPLHF
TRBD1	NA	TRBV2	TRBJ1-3	TGTGCCAGCAGCTTACAGGGGCCTGGAAACACCATATATTTT	CASSLQGPGNTIYF
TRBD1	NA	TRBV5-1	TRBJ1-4	TGCGCCAGCAGCCCCCGGGACAGGGATGAAAAACTGTTTTTT	CASSPRDRDEKLFF
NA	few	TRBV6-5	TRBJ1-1	TGTGCCAGCAGTTACAGGGGCCGTCAGGAAGCTTTCTTT	CASSYRGRQEAFF
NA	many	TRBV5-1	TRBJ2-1	TGCGCCAGCAGCCCGGACCGGGCGGGACGTTACAATGAGCAGTTCTTC	CASSPDRAGRYNEQFF
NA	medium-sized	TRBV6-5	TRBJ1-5	TGTGCCAGCAGACCGGGGGCCTTCAATCAGCCCCAGCATTTT	CASRPGAFNQPQHF
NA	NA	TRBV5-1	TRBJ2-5	TGCGCCAGCAGCTACCGGGCGGGGTTTCAGGAGACCCAGTACTTC	CASSYRAGFQETQYF
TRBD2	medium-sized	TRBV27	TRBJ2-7	TGTGCCAGCAGTGACCTAGCGGGAGGAACCTACGAGCAGTACTTC	CASSDLAGGTYEQYF